This T cell receptor (beta chain) originates from a study of PD-L1 blockade in urothelial cancer. Study in general: At 3 weeks (second dose) and 6 weeks after starting treatment, blood was analyzed.

Study-level findings and limits: Prediction of better survival came from below-median pretreatment blood TCR clonality.

Method: immunoSEQ multiplex PCR; TCRdb's copy keeps in-frame clones and lacks some. The table lists about 39,000 clones, around nine tenths of them singletons. Notes on this clone: Antigen: not known.

The CDR3 sequence is 14 residues long. Trimming cost V 2 bases and J 8 bases, with 13 bases left between them. CDR1 MNHNS and CDR2 SASEGT come from the germline V gene. The TCR originated in a man in his sixties with urothelial cancer. The starting material was PBMCs, obtained around atezolizumab (anti-PD-L1) treatment. The V and J genes are TRBV6-1 and TRBJ2-1; possibly TRBD1 for D (6 bases). CDR3 coding DNA: TGTGCCAGCAGTGAAACCTACCAGGGGTATGAGCAGTTCTTC. This translates into CASSETYQGYEQFF.